This paragraph reports one T cell receptor beta chain. The data belong to a study of blood T cell repertoires in COVID-19. Background on the study: Both acute and convalescent COVID-19 samples were obtained from the United States, Italy and Spain. From T cells, B-cell-depleted T cells, or PBMCs came the material, which was cDNA or gDNA.

Original processing methods: Reference gene primer amplification gave nucleated cell count estimates. Sequenced by immunoSEQ multiplex PCR; TCRdb stores in-frame clones only, minus some. The V and J calls and clone size were taken over from that table, and D and trimming were inferred from the DNA. The table lists 180,000 or so clones, approximately 87% of them singletons. This CDR3 contains 13 residues. V lost 2 bases and J 6 bases, leaving 11 bases between the germline ends. Germline V gene sequence: CDR1 SGHTA, CDR2 FQGNSA. Sequencing was performed on peripheral blood. This rearrangement joins TRBV7-2 to TRBJ2-7, with a tentative D call TRBD1 (6 bases). This receptor was identified in a man aged 35 to 55 with active or convalescent COVID-19. CDR3 sequence: CASSLSGAGEQYF. CDR3 bases: TGTGCCAGCAGCTTATCAGGGGCGGGCGAGCAGTACTTC.